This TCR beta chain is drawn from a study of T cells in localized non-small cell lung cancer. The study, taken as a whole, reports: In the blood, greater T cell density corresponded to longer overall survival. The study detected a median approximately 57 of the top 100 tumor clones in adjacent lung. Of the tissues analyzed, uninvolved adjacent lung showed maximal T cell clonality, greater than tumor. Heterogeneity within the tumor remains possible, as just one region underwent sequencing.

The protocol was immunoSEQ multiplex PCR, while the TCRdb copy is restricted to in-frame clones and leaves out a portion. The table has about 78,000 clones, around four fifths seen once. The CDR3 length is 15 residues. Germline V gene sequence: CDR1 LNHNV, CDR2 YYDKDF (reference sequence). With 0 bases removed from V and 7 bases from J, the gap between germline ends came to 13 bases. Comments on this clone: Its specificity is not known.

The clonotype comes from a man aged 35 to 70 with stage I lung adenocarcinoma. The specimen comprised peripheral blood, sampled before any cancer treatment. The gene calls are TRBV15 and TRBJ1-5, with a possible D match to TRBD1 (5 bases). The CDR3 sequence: CATSRDRRGSQPQHF. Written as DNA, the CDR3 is TGTGCCACCAGCAGAGATCGGAGGGGCTCCCAGCCCCAGCATTTT.